This TCR beta chain comes out of a study of control samples from healthy donors and cancer patients. The CDR3 has 12 amino acids. Trimming left V 5 bases short and J 12 bases short, with 15 bases between. The germline gives CDR1 MNHEY, CDR2 SVGAGI. Only in-frame clones appear in the TCRdb table, and some are missing; sequencing was by immunoSEQ multiplex PCR. Of under 70,000 clones listed, 95% to 97% are singletons. The sample was blood. This sequence joins TRBV6-5 and TRBJ2-3, with D possibly called TRBD1 or TRBD2 (7 bases each). The TCR was taken from a woman in her late teens or twenties in good health. The CDR3 DNA sequence: TGTGCCAGCAGTCAGCAGGGGGGGGGCCAGTATTTT. Protein product: CASSQQGGGQYF.